These T cell receptor beta chains were read from a single sample in a study of blood T cell repertoires in COVID-19. Some clones are missing from TCRdb's copy, which holds only in-frame ones; the method was immunoSEQ multiplex PCR. Altogether over 15,000 clones are present, 77% being singletons, with the ten largest covering roughly 15%. Sequencing input: peripheral blood. All receptors come from a man aged 65 to 85 with COVID-19, enrolled during active disease. The CDR3 runs from the conserved cysteine through the conserved F or W. The D gene is left open where the match is weak. Clone sizes are given selectively: once, few, many, or a class where the clone is expanded.

V gene	clone size	J gene	D gene	CDR3 protein	CDR3 DNA
TRBV5-4	.	TRBJ2-3	TRBD1	CASSFGRDRDTDTQYF	TGTGCCAGCAGCTTTGGTCGGGACAGGGACACAGATACGCAGTATTTT
TRBV15	.	TRBJ1-2	.	CATSRRVERYGYTF	TGTGCCACCAGCAGACGGGTCGAGAGATATGGCTACACCTTC
TRBV5-1	.	TRBJ1-4	.	CASSEDSSNEKLFF	TGCGCCAGCAGCGAGGACAGCTCTAATGAAAAACTGTTTTTT
TRBV19	.	TRBJ1-1	TRBD1	CASSRTGNTEAFF	TGTGCCAGTAGCCGGACAGGGAACACTGAAGCTTTCTTT
TRBV15	.	TRBJ1-2	.	CATSRDGYGYTF	TGTGCCACCAGCAGAGACGGTTATGGCTACACCTTC
TRBV6-6	.	TRBJ1-1	TRBD1	CASSYPEDRAEAFF	TGTGCCAGCAGTTACCCGGAAGACAGGGCCGAAGCTTTCTTT
TRBV7-2	.	TRBJ2-7	.	CASSLEAVYEQYF	TGTGCCAGCAGCTTGGAAGCGGTCTACGAGCAGTACTTC
TRBV27	.	TRBJ1-5	.	CASRVVPGQPQHF	TGTGCCAGCAGGGTCGTACCGGGGCAGCCCCAGCATTTT
TRBV7-8	.	TRBJ1-4	TRBD1	CASSLRTGMGEKLFF	TGTGCCAGCAGCTTACGGACAGGGATGGGGGAAAAACTGTTTTTT
TRBV27	.	TRBJ1-6	.	CASSPSPLGADRSPLHF	TGTGCCAGCAGTCCATCCCCCCTAGGGGCAGACAGATCACCCCTCCACTTT
TRBV7-6	.	TRBJ1-5	.	CASSRGWGLEWGEPQHF	TGTGCCAGCAGCCGAGGCTGGGGTCTTGAATGGGGGGAGCCCCAGCATTTT
TRBV7-2	.	TRBJ1-6	.	CASSSTQQKIYNSPLHF	TGTGCCAGCAGCTCCACCCAACAGAAGATCTATAATTCACCCCTCCACTTT
TRBV19	.	TRBJ1-1	.	CASSALRDSEAFF	TGTGCCAGTAGTGCCCTCCGGGACTCTGAAGCTTTCTTT
TRBV27	.	TRBJ2-3	TRBD2	CASKLTSGDTQYF	TGTGCCAGCAAACTTACTAGCGGAGATACGCAGTATTTT
TRBV28	.	TRBJ2-7	TRBD1	CASSEGQAPYEQYF	TGTGCCAGCAGTGAGGGACAGGCGCCCTACGAGCAGTACTTC
TRBV4-3	.	TRBJ2-3	TRBD1	CASSQPSGGLNTQYF	TGCGCCAGCAGCCAACCTTCAGGGGGTCTGAATACGCAGTATTTT
TRBV19	.	TRBJ1-2	.	CASSIQAYGYTF	TGTGCCAGTAGTATCCAGGCCTATGGCTACACCTTC
TRBV24-1	once	TRBJ2-2	TRBD2	CATSDVGTSGIGGELFF	TGTGCCACCAGTGATGTCGGGACTAGCGGGATTGGCGGGGAGCTGTTTTTT
TRBV3-1/TRBV3-2	.	TRBJ1-1	.	CASTLRGGAKTEAFF	TGTGCCAGCACCCTAAGAGGTGGGGCGAAGACTGAAGCTTTCTTT
TRBV7-9	.	TRBJ2-5	TRBD1	CASSLRTGYQETQYF	TGTGCCAGCAGCTTGAGGACAGGGTACCAAGAGACCCAGTACTTC
TRBV3-1/TRBV3-2	.	TRBJ1-4	TRBD1	CASSLNRGRGVLFF	TGTGCCAGCAGCCTCAACAGGGGGCGAGGTGTACTGTTTTTT
TRBV5-4	.	TRBJ2-1	TRBD2	CASSLSASGGTNEQFF	TGTGCCAGCAGCTTGTCTGCCAGCGGGGGAACCAATGAGCAGTTCTTC
TRBV6-6	.	TRBJ1-5	.	CASSQGRGQPQHF	TGTGCCAGCAGCCAAGGGAGAGGTCAGCCCCAGCATTTT
TRBV10-1	.	TRBJ2-7	.	CASSAGDTYEQYF	TGCGCCAGCAGTGCAGGGGACACCTACGAGCAGTACTTC
TRBV18	few	TRBJ1-4	TRBD1	CASSPGRGFNEKLFF	TGTGCCAGCTCACCGGGCAGGGGGTTTAATGAAAAACTGTTTTTT
TRBV28	once	TRBJ1-5	.	CASLLTHNQPQHF	TGTGCCAGCCTCTTGACACACAATCAGCCCCAGCATTTT
TRBV7-2	once	TRBJ2-5	.	CASSRDPQETQYF	TGTGCCAGCAGCCGGGATCCTCAAGAGACCCAGTACTTC
TRBV9	.	TRBJ1-1	TRBD1	CASSVGGGRGRNTEAFF	TGTGCCAGCAGCGTAGGCGGGGGCAGGGGGCGGAACACTGAAGCTTTCTTT
TRBV5-1	.	TRBJ2-1	.	CASSLRITGGEQFF	TGCGCCAGCAGCTTGCGTATTACCGGCGGTGAGCAGTTCTTC
TRBV12-5	.	TRBJ2-2	.	CASGWSGQNNTGELFF	TGTGCTAGTGGTTGGAGCGGACAGAATAACACCGGGGAGCTGTTTTTT
TRBV11-3	few	TRBJ1-1	.	CASSSPGQMNTEAFF	TGTGCCAGCAGCTCACCCGGACAGATGAACACTGAAGCTTTCTTT
TRBV19	.	TRBJ2-7	TRBD1	CASSITGGSHYEQYF	TGTGCCAGTAGTATAACAGGGGGCTCACACTACGAGCAGTACTTC
TRBV3-1/TRBV3-2	.	TRBJ2-7	TRBD2	CASSQEGLAGVEQYF	TGTGCCAGCAGCCAAGAGGGACTAGCGGGAGTCGAGCAGTACTTC
TRBV4-1	.	TRBJ2-1	TRBD1	CASSQDRETGGSYNEQFF	TGCGCCAGCAGCCAAGATAGGGAGACAGGGGGCTCCTACAATGAGCAGTTCTTC
TRBV4-1	.	TRBJ2-3	TRBD1	CASSQRTGSEDTQYF	TGCGCCAGCAGCCAGCGGACAGGGAGTGAAGATACGCAGTATTTT
TRBV7-2	.	TRBJ1-2	TRBD1	CAMTGTGSNYGYTF	TGTGCCATGACGGGGACAGGGAGTAACTATGGCTACACCTTC
TRBV3-1/TRBV3-2	.	TRBJ2-7	TRBD2	CASSPGLAGGEQYF	TGTGCCAGCAGCCCAGGACTAGCGGGAGGCGAGCAGTACTTC